The 25 T cell receptor beta chains presented below share a single source sample, sequenced in a study of T cell repertoires in cytomegalovirus infection. TCRdb recomputed calls from the reads with MiXCR, one row per CDR3 protein. The sample consists of 150,000 or so distinct CDR3 sequences, 20% to 25% of them appearing once. The antigens for these receptors are not known. This specimen consisted of CD8+ T cells from cultured PBMCs, obtained from culture after CMV antigen stimulation. These TCRs come from a human donor in good health (CMV status not recorded). Some clones in this sample may be carry-over from other donors' samples.

As concerns this clonotype: This could be a read error, since a much larger clone is one nucleotide away. CDR3 residues: CASSQGVQETQYF. The CDR3 bases are TGTGCCAGCAGTCAGGGAGTCCAAGAGACCCAGTACTTC. The chain employs TRBV12-3 or TRBV12-4 and TRBJ2-5; D may correspond to TRBD1 or TRBD2 (5 bases each). Trimming took off 5 bases at V and 1 base at J, with 8 bases between the two ends. The CDR3 contains 13 residues.

Many counts were recorded for this clonotype. This rearrangement joins TRBV4-1 to TRBJ2-5; D not resolved. V dropped 4 bases and J dropped 1 base, with 7 bases sitting between them. This CDR3 has 13 amino acids. The germline gives CDR1 MGHRA, CDR2 YSYEKL. CDR3 coding DNA: TGCGCCAGCAGCCTAGGCGGCCAAGAGACCCAGTACTTC. As protein: CASSLGGQETQYF.

The chain couples TRBV6-2 or TRBV6-3 to TRBJ1-5, with unresolved D. V was pared by 0 bases and J by 3 bases, with 6 bases between. This CDR3 region has 14 residues. Germline V gene data show CDR1 as MNHEY and CDR2 as SVGEGT. CDR3 sequence: CASSYSRSNQPQHF. DNA of the CDR3: TGTGCCAGCAGTTACTCGCGGTCCAATCAGCCCCAGCATTTT.

This sequence joins TRBV6-6 and TRBJ2-7, with 9 bases aligning to TRBD2. Germline V gene sequence: CDR1 MNHNY, CDR2 SVGAGI (reference sequence). V trimming: 6 bases; J trimming: 2 bases; junction bases outside the gene matches: 8. The CDR3 is 15 residues long. CDR3 coding DNA: TGTGCCAGCAGCCCATCTAGCGGGGTTACCTACGAGCAGTACTTC. This sequence encodes CASSPSSGVTYEQYF.

This clonotype was found many times. The genes are TRBV24-1 and TRBJ2-2, with D uncertain. The germline gives CDR1 KGHDR, CDR2 SFDVKD. This CDR3 has 12 residues. Trimming pared 5 bases from V and 6 bases from J, leaving 6 bases between. The CDR3 DNA follows: TGTGCCACCAGTGGAATGTCCGGGGAGCTGTTTTTT. Amino acid sequence: CATSGMSGELFF.

This clonotype has just a few counts. The J gene is TRBJ2-1, the V gene TRBV7-2, with TRBD2 matching 9 bases. Germline V gives CDR1 SGHTA, CDR2 FQGNSA. The CDR3 is 15 residues long. J gave up 2 bases and V 4 bases, and 3 bases lay outside the gene matches. In DNA form, the CDR3 reads TGTGCCAGCAGCTCAGGCGGGGGGGCCTACAATGAGCAGTTCTTC. Its protein is CASSSGGGAYNEQFF.

The chain employs TRBV7-2 and TRBJ2-5; TRBD1 aligns across 8 bases. The J segment lost 4 bases and the V segment lost 5 bases, leaving 3 bases of the junction unmatched. CDR3 size: 13 residues. Germline CDR1 reads SGHTA; CDR2 reads FQGNSA. The CDR3 DNA reads TGTGCCAGCAGCCCCGGGACAGGAGAGACCCAGTACTTC. Encoded protein: CASSPGTGETQYF.

The chain uses TRBV11-1 and TRBJ1-2; 7 nucleotides line up with TRBD1. The CDR3 has 16 residues. Germline CDR1 SGHAT, CDR2 FQDESV (reference sequence). J lost 4 bases, V lost 5 bases, and 13 bases had no gene match. The CDR3 DNA reads TGTGCCAGCAGCCCGACAGGGATTGTTGGCTCCTATGGCTACACCTTC. This sequence encodes CASSPTGIVGSYGYTF.

This CDR3 is CASSHPRRLAGGNEHSSTDTQYF. CDR3 nucleotide sequence: TGTGCCAGCAGCCATCCCCGGAGGCTAGCGGGGGGCAACGAACACTCTAGCACAGATACGCAGTATTTT. J is TRBJ2-3 and V is TRBV3-1; 11 positions match TRBD2. J gave up 0 bases and V 3 bases, and 23 bases lay outside the gene matches. In germline, CDR1 is LGHDT, CDR2 YNNKEL (reference sequence). The CDR3 extends over 23 amino acids.

This rearrangement joins TRBV7-9 to TRBJ2-7; D remains ambiguous. With 5 bases removed from V and 5 bases from J, the gap between germline ends came to 19 bases. Germline V gene sequence: CDR1 SEHNR, CDR2 FQNEAQ (reference sequence). This CDR3 comprises 15 residues. CDR3 sequence: CASSLSFSQSNEQYF. In DNA form, the CDR3 reads TGTGCCAGCAGCCTCTCCTTCAGCCAGAGTAACGAGCAGTACTTC.

This clonotype was observed a handful of times. The chain has TRBV7-2 and TRBJ2-1; 10 nucleotides match TRBD2. CDR3 length: 16 amino acids. V was pared by 2 bases and J by 5 bases, with 6 bases of the junction left unmatched. CDR1 SGHTA and CDR2 FQGNSA come from the germline V gene. The CDR3 region has the DNA TGTGCCAGCAGCTTACCGCAGCGGGGGGGTGACAATGAGCAGTTCTTC. Protein product: CASSLPQRGGDNEQFF.

This clonotype showed up just a few times. CDR3: CASSFRGPVGGANVLTF. The CDR3 DNA follows: TGTGCCAGCAGTTTTCGGGGTCCGGTGGGAGGGGCCAACGTCCTGACTTTC. The V call is TRBV12-3 or TRBV12-4, the J call TRBJ2-6; TRBD2 might be the D (5 bases). This CDR3 spans 17 amino acids. V was pared by 3 bases and J by 4 bases, with 16 bases between.

The CDR3 loop is CASSEGKDMLTSEQYF. CDR3 bases: TGTGCCAGCAGTGAAGGGAAGGACATGTTAACAAGCGAGCAGTACTTC. The rearrangement links TRBV2 to TRBJ2-7; perhaps TRBD1 as D (5 bases). The V gene's germline CDR1 is SNHLY and CDR2 FYNNEI. The V gene lost 1 base and the J gene lost 6 bases, with 19 bases spanning the gap. The CDR3 is 16 residues long.

The chain carries TRBV12-5 and TRBJ1-5; D not certain. CDR3 length equals 17 residues. Trimming cost V 2 bases and J 0 bases, with 14 bases left between them. CDR1 and CDR2 from the germline V gene are LGHNT and FRNRAP. For the CDR3, the DNA is TGTGCTAGTGGTTTGCCCGCCCCCGACGGTAGCAATCAGCCCCAGCATTTT. Translation: CASGLPAPDGSNQPQHF.

The table lists this clonotype with many counts. This chain uses TRBV3-1 with TRBJ1-1; D is undetermined. The CDR3 totals 16 residues. Trimming took off 0 bases at V and 1 base at J, with 12 bases between the two ends. From germline, CDR1 is LGHDT and CDR2 YNNKEL (reference sequence). The CDR3 sequence is CASSQDKDYPNTEAFF. The DNA of the CDR3 is TGTGCCAGCAGCCAAGATAAGGACTACCCGAACACTGAAGCTTTCTTT. Full variable domain (missing parts from reference TRBV3-1 and TRBJ1-1): DTAVSQTPKYLVTQMGNDKSIKCEQNLGHDTMYWYKQDSKKFLKIMFSYNNKELIINETVPNRFSPKSPDKAHLNLHINSLELGDSAVYFCASSQDKDYPNTEAFFGQGTRLTVV.

The sample holds a few counts of this clonotype. The V and J genes are TRBV6-1 and TRBJ1-2; maybe TRBD1 (6 bases). The CDR3 is 18 residues long. V shed 2 bases and J shed 8 bases, with 27 bases lying between them. CDR1 MNHNS and CDR2 SASEGT come from the germline V gene. The CDR3 here is CASSEKLTTQVGARGYTF. The CDR3 nucleotides read TGTGCCAGCAGTGAAAAACTAACAACTCAGGTGGGGGCGCGCGGCTACACCTTC.

This clonotype was observed a handful of times. The chain is built from TRBV14 and TRBJ2-7, with D maybe TRBD2 (6 bases). The germline V and J ends were trimmed by 5 bases and 2 bases, with 13 bases remaining between them. This CDR3 region has 14 residues. Germline values: CDR1 SGHDN, CDR2 FVKESK. Written as DNA, the CDR3 is TGTGCCAGCAGCTCCCCGGGAGTCACCTACGAGCAGTACTTC. Amino acids: CASSSPGVTYEQYF.

CDR3 nucleotide sequence: TGTGCCAGCAGTACGGGGACGAGCACCGGGGAGCTGTTTTTT. This sequence encodes CASSTGTSTGELFF. The genes are TRBV6-1 and TRBJ2-2; D is possibly TRBD1 or TRBD2 (5 bases each). V lost 5 bases to trimming and J lost 4 bases, with 11 bases between them. CDR1 MNHNS and CDR2 SASEGT come from the germline V gene. The length of the CDR3 is 14 residues.

This clonotype turned up a few times. The chain recombines TRBV7-9 with TRBJ2-2; D is uncertain. The V and J ends lost 5 bases and 2 bases respectively, with 6 bases between them. The CDR3 contains 13 residues. Germline V gene data show CDR1 as SEHNR and CDR2 as FQNEAQ (reference sequence). CDR3 region: CASSDYNTGELFF. In nucleotides, the CDR3 is TGTGCCAGCAGCGATTACAACACCGGGGAGCTGTTTTTT. The whole variable domain, filled in from reference TRBV7-9 and TRBJ2-2, reads DTGVSQNPRHKITKRGQNVTFRCDPISEHNRLYWYRQTLGQGPEFLTYFQNEAQLEKSRLLSDRFSAERPKGSFSTLEIQRTEQGDSAMYLCASSDYNTGELFFGEGSRLTVL.

This clonotype was counted between two and nine times. V is TRBV7-2 and J is TRBJ2-1; D possibly corresponds to TRBD2 (6 bases). CDR1 is SGHTA and CDR2 is FQGNSA in the germline V gene. This CDR3 region has 14 residues. V was clipped by 5 bases and J by 3 bases, with 11 bases between them. CDR3: CASSHPDYYNEQFF. In DNA form, the CDR3 reads TGTGCCAGCAGCCACCCGGACTACTACAATGAGCAGTTCTTC.

The genes are TRBV7-8 and TRBJ2-5, with D unclear. Trimming shortened V by 1 base and J by 1 base, and 13 bases separated the two germline ends. CDR3 length: 16 residues. The germline V gene has CDR1 SGHVS and CDR2 FQNEAQ. The chain's CDR3 is CASSLDGSTVQETQYF. The CDR3 DNA is TGTGCCAGCAGCTTAGATGGATCGACGGTCCAAGAGACCCAGTACTTC.

J is TRBJ1-1 and V is TRBV27; no reliable D call. The CDR3 extends over 14 amino acids. V shed 0 bases and J shed 1 base, with 6 bases lying between them. Germline CDR1 reads MNHEY; CDR2 reads SMNVEV (reference sequence). The CDR3 reads CASSLSGWNTEAFF. CDR3 DNA: TGTGCCAGCAGTTTATCGGGATGGAACACTGAAGCTTTCTTT.

The sample holds a few counts of this clonotype. The chain combines TRBV7-8 with TRBJ2-3, with D unclear. CDR1 SGHVS and CDR2 FQNEAQ come from the germline V gene. This CDR3 has 14 amino acids. V was pared by 5 bases and J by 2 bases, with 11 bases between. The CDR3 spells CASSPPSNTDTQYF. In DNA form, the CDR3 reads TGTGCCAGCAGCCCTCCGTCCAACACAGATACGCAGTATTTT.

This clonotype was detected ten times or more. The V call is TRBV7-8, the J call TRBJ1-4; TRBD1 aligns across 9 bases. The CDR3 contains 15 residues. Germline V gene data show CDR1 as SGHVS and CDR2 as FQNEAQ. After removal of 4 bases from V and 3 bases from J, the junction contained 3 bases not matched to a gene. CDR3 coding DNA: TGTGCCAGCAGCTCCTGGGACAGGGCTAATGAAAAACTGTTTTTT. Amino acids: CASSSWDRANEKLFF.

This clonotype was detected many times. J is TRBJ2-1 and V is TRBV5-5; the D gene is possibly TRBD1 (6 bases). The CDR3 has 17 residues. The ends were cut back, 0 bases at V and 1 base at J, with 14 bases in the middle. Germline CDR1 and CDR2: SGHKS and YYEKEE (reference sequence). The CDR3 DNA sequence: TGTGCCAGCAGCTTGGTTGGCCAGGGGCGTTCCTACAATGAGCAGTTCTTC. Protein product: CASSLVGQGRSYNEQFF. The full variable domain, completed using reference TRBV5-5 and TRBJ2-1, is DAGVTQSPTHLIKTRGQQVTLRCSPISGHKSVSWYQQVLGQGPQFIFQYYEKEERGRGNFPDRFSARQFPNYSSELNVNALLLGDSALYLCASSLVGQGRSYNEQFFGPGTRLTVL.